Listed below are T cell receptor beta chains from one sample, sequenced in a study of OX40 agonist ivuxolimab in advanced cancers. Assay: immunoSEQ multiplex PCR; the TCRdb copy retains only in-frame clones and omits some. The table includes approximately 55,000 clones, about nine tenths detected once. The sample here was CD4+ or CD8+ T cells sorted from blood, taken in a trial of the OX40 agonist ivuxolimab. These receptors came from an adult with an advanced solid tumor such as melanoma, head and neck, liver or kidney cancer. Each CDR3 is given with its conserved first and last residue. The order of the fields is D gene, J gene, V gene, clone size, CDR3 protein, CDR3 DNA. D genes are given only for firm matches. Only some rows state a clone size, as once, few, many or a class for expanded clones.

D: NA
J: TRBJ1-1
V: TRBV2
size: NA
CDR3: CASSTNSNRGTEAFF
DNA: TGTGCCAGCAGTACGAACTCGAATCGGGGCACTGAAGCTTTCTTT

D: TRBD2
J: TRBJ2-1
V: TRBV5-1
size: NA
CDR3: CASSLSPSGDDEQFF
DNA: TGCGCCAGCAGCTTGAGCCCTAGCGGGGACGATGAGCAGTTCTTC

D: NA
J: TRBJ2-3
V: TRBV6-5
size: NA
CDR3: CASKTWGSTQYF
DNA: TGTGCCAGCAAGACCTGGGGGAGCACGCAGTATTTT

D: TRBD1
J: TRBJ1-5
V: TRBV15
size: NA
CDR3: CATSTQGAGNQPQHF
DNA: TGTGCCACCAGCACTCAGGGGGCTGGCAATCAGCCCCAGCATTTT

D: NA
J: TRBJ2-1
V: TRBV5-4
size: NA
CDR3: CASSHGQNNEQFF
DNA: TGTGCCAGCAGCCACGGACAAAACAATGAGCAGTTCTTC

D: NA
J: TRBJ2-5
V: TRBV21-1
size: NA
CDR3: CASSVETQYF
DNA: TGTGCCAGCAGCGTGGAGACCCAGTACTTC

D: NA
J: TRBJ1-1
V: TRBV5-1
size: NA
CDR3: CASSKGPLDRIIEAFF
DNA: TGCGCCAGCAGCAAGGGACCTTTGGACCGGATAATCGAAGCTTTCTTT

D: NA
J: TRBJ2-2
V: TRBV19
size: once
CDR3: CASSIREITGELFF
DNA: TGTGCCAGTAGTATACGGGAGATCACCGGGGAGCTGTTTTTT

D: NA
J: TRBJ1-1
V: TRBV25-1
size: once
CDR3: CATTLRGRDTEAFF
DNA: TGTGCCACCACCCTGCGTGGACGGGACACTGAAGCTTTCTTT

D: NA
J: TRBJ2-6
V: TRBV15
size: NA
CDR3: CATSSSSSGANVLTF
DNA: TGTGCCACCAGCAGTTCAAGCTCTGGGGCCAACGTCCTGACTTTC

D: TRBD1
J: TRBJ1-4
V: TRBV28
size: NA
CDR3: CASSFRQTGGGNEKLFF
DNA: TGTGCCAGCAGTTTCCGGCAGACAGGGGGCGGCAATGAAAAACTGTTTTTT

D: NA
J: TRBJ2-7
V: TRBV6-1
size: NA
CDR3: CASSGGRLGLRYEQYF
DNA: TGTGCCAGCAGTGGGGGGCGCCTCGGGCTCAGATACGAGCAGTACTTC

D: NA
J: TRBJ2-1
V: TRBV5-1
size: NA
CDR3: CASSLEWASTGRREQFF
DNA: TGCGCCAGCAGCTTGGAATGGGCGTCGACAGGTCGGCGTGAGCAGTTCTTC

D: TRBD1
J: TRBJ2-7
V: TRBV11-2
size: NA
CDR3: CASSLNRGVYEQYF
DNA: TGTGCCAGCAGCTTAAACAGGGGCGTCTACGAGCAGTACTTC

D: NA
J: TRBJ1-2
V: TRBV6-6
size: NA
CDR3: CASSELRFNYGYTF
DNA: TGTGCCAGCAGTGAGCTGAGATTTAACTATGGCTACACCTTC

D: NA
J: TRBJ2-7
V: TRBV14
size: NA
CDR3: CASSQLPTGEQYF
DNA: TGTGCCAGCAGCCAATTGCCCACTGGCGAGCAGTACTTC

D: NA
J: TRBJ2-2
V: TRBV19
size: NA
CDR3: CASKGWGWNTGELFF
DNA: TGTGCCAGTAAAGGGTGGGGCTGGAACACCGGGGAGCTGTTTTTT

D: TRBD1
J: TRBJ2-1
V: TRBV5-1
size: NA
CDR3: CASSLGQARGYNEQFF
DNA: TGCGCCAGCAGCCTAGGACAGGCGAGGGGGTACAATGAGCAGTTCTTC

D: TRBD2
J: TRBJ2-2
V: TRBV7-9
size: NA
CDR3: CASILAGGELFF
DNA: TGTGCCAGCATACTAGCGGGAGGGGAGCTGTTTTTT

D: NA
J: TRBJ1-4
V: TRBV25-1
size: NA
CDR3: CASSDRARRGGEKLFF
DNA: TGTGCCAGCAGTGACAGGGCGAGGAGGGGCGGGGAAAAACTGTTTTTT

D: NA
J: TRBJ2-7
V: TRBV11-3
size: NA
CDR3: CASSLSHEQYF
DNA: TGTGCCAGCAGCTTATCCCACGAGCAGTACTTC

D: NA
J: TRBJ2-2
V: TRBV29-1
size: NA
CDR3: CSVGGGISTGELFF
DNA: TGCAGCGTTGGAGGAGGGATAAGCACCGGGGAGCTGTTTTTT

D: TRBD1
J: TRBJ2-7
V: TRBV27
size: NA
CDR3: CASSGTGTGVREQYF
DNA: TGTGCCAGCAGTGGGACCGGGACAGGGGTCCGCGAGCAGTACTTC

D: NA
J: TRBJ1-5
V: TRBV10-1
size: NA
CDR3: CASSPPGHSLHNFYSNQPQHF
DNA: TGCGCCAGCAGCCCACCGGGACATTCCCTTCATAATTTCTATAGCAATCAGCCCCAGCATTTT

D: NA
J: TRBJ1-2
V: TRBV29-1
size: NA
CDR3: CSVDENGWRPF
DNA: TGCAGCGTTGACGAGAATGGTTGGCGGCCCTTC

D: TRBD1
J: TRBJ1-1
V: TRBV28
size: NA
CDR3: CASSKLRTGMNTEAFF
DNA: TGTGCCAGCAGCAAACTCAGGACAGGGATGAACACTGAAGCTTTCTTT

D: NA
J: TRBJ2-3
V: TRBV27
size: NA
CDR3: CASKGDTDTQYF
DNA: TGTGCCAGCAAAGGGGATACAGATACGCAGTATTTT

D: NA
J: TRBJ2-5
V: TRBV4-2
size: NA
CDR3: CASSPGREEETQYF
DNA: TGTGCCAGCAGCCCTGGCAGGGAAGAAGAGACCCAGTACTTC

D: NA
J: TRBJ1-1
V: TRBV30
size: NA
CDR3: CAWSVPAVMNTEAFF
DNA: TGTGCCTGGAGTGTCCCGGCGGTGATGAACACTGAAGCTTTCTTT

D: NA
J: TRBJ2-6
V: TRBV27
size: NA
CDR3: CASRPPQANVLTF
DNA: TGTGCCAGCAGGCCCCCCCAGGCCAACGTCCTGACTTTC

D: NA
J: TRBJ1-5
V: TRBV29-1
size: NA
CDR3: CSVVGHPGQPQHF
DNA: TGCAGCGTTGTCGGACACCCCGGCCAGCCCCAGCATTTT

D: NA
J: TRBJ2-7
V: TRBV28
size: NA
CDR3: CASSTTYRGQYF
DNA: TGTGCCAGCAGTACCACTTATAGGGGGCAGTACTTC

D: TRBD1
J: TRBJ1-1
V: TRBV5-4
size: NA
CDR3: CASLRQGGTEAFF
DNA: TGTGCCAGCCTTAGACAGGGCGGCACTGAAGCTTTCTTT

D: TRBD2
J: TRBJ2-3
V: TRBV6-6
size: NA
CDR3: CASSPSGRGQYF
DNA: TGTGCCAGCAGCCCCAGCGGGAGAGGGCAGTATTTT

D: NA
J: TRBJ2-4
V: TRBV7-6
size: NA
CDR3: CASSTPWGRGKNIQYF
DNA: TGTGCCAGCAGCACCCCCTGGGGTCGTGGAAAAAACATTCAGTACTTC